The 30 T cell receptor beta chains below all came from one sample that was sequenced in a study of blood T cell repertoires in COVID-19. TCRdb's copy holds only in-frame clones and misses some; the assay was immunoSEQ multiplex PCR. The data show 200,000 or so clones, just under 85% seen once. Sample: peripheral blood. The receptors shown here come from a human donor with acute or convalescent COVID-19. The donor label of this sample is uncertain.

The chain couples TRBV9 to TRBJ2-1, with TRBD2 matching 9 bases. Germline values: CDR1 SGDLS, CDR2 YYNGEE. V gave up 3 bases and J gave up 9 bases; unmatched junction bases: 10. This CDR3 has 15 amino acids. The DNA of the CDR3 is TGTGCCAGCAGCGCAGCGGTCCCGCGGGGGGGTGAGCAGTTCTTC. It translates to CASSAAVPRGGEQFF.

This sequence joins TRBV30 and TRBJ1-4; the match to TRBD1 covers 7 bases. This CDR3 is 14 amino acids long. Germline lookup yields CDR1 GTSNPN and CDR2 SVGIG (reference sequence). The V segment lost 1 base and the J segment 3 bases; nucleotides outside the gene matches: 2. CDR3 in DNA: TGTGCCTGGAGTGCAGGGGGAGCTAATGAAAAACTGTTTTTT. The encoded protein is CAWSAGGANEKLFF.

Details on this clone: A far larger clone is one base from this, pointing to a likely read error. This chain uses TRBV28 with TRBJ1-5; TRBD1 matches at 8 bases. The junction had 7 bases not matched to a gene; V was cut back by 3 bases and J by 6 bases. The CDR3 extends over 15 amino acids. Germline values: CDR1 MDHEN, CDR2 SYDVKM. The CDR3 DNA reads as TGTGCCAGCAGTTTTTTTCAGGGGGCCGCTCAGCCCCAGCATTTT. It is translated as CASSFFQGAAQPQHF.

The V gene is TRBV15, the J gene TRBJ1-4; TRBD1 matches at 9 bases. Losses at the gene ends were 1 base for V and 0 bases for J; bases not matched to a gene: 0. The V gene's germline CDR1 is LNHNV and CDR2 YYDKDF (reference sequence). This CDR3 has 16 residues. The CDR3 loop is CATSRGDRATNEKLFF. The CDR3, as DNA: TGTGCCACCAGCAGAGGGGACAGGGCAACTAATGAAAAACTGTTTTTT.

The gene calls are TRBV5-3 and TRBJ2-1; 8 bases align to TRBD1. TRBV5-3 is designated an ORF whose function remains uncertain. The CDR3 runs to 16 residues. V shed 3 bases, J shed 3 bases, and the junction held 8 bases outside the gene matches. CDR3 DNA: TGTGCCAGAAGCTCGCGGACAGGGAGAAACTACAATGAGCAGTTCTTC. Amino acid sequence: CARSSRTGRNYNEQFF.

V and J are TRBV7-9 and TRBJ1-3; D is ambiguous. The CDR3 contains 16 residues. Germline V CDR1 and CDR2: SEHNR, FQNEAQ (reference sequence). The germline V and J ends were trimmed by 4 bases and 0 bases, with 13 bases remaining between them. CDR3 nucleotide sequence: TGTGCCAGCAGCTACTCCCTGGGCGTCTCTGGAAACACCATATATTTT. Translating it yields CASSYSLGVSGNTIYF.

V and J are TRBV18 and TRBJ1-6; 7 positions match TRBD1. Germline-derived CDR1 and CDR2 are KGHSH and LQKENI. The CDR3 length is 16 residues. Trimming at V came to 6 bases and at J to 0 bases, leaving 5 bases not matched to a gene. CDR3 residues: CASSTGRSSYNSPLHF. The DNA for the CDR3 is TGTGCCAGCTCGACAGGGCGTAGCTCCTATAATTCACCCCTCCACTTT. The complete variable domain, with remaining parts taken from reference TRBV18 and TRBJ1-6, reads NAGVMQNPRHLVRRRGQEARLRCSPMKGHSHVYWYRQLPEEGLKFMVYLQKENIIDESGMPKERFSAEFPKEGPSILRIQQVVRGDSAAYFCASSTGRSSYNSPLHFGNGTRLTVT.

V gene TRBV27 combines with J gene TRBJ2-3, with 7 positions matching TRBD1. Looked up from germline, CDR1 is MNHEY and CDR2 is SMNVEV (reference sequence). This CDR3 spans 15 amino acids. Trimming at V came to 6 bases and at J to 0 bases, leaving 6 bases not matched to a gene. In DNA form, the CDR3 reads TGTGCCAGCAGGCCACAGGGGTTGAGCACAGATACGCAGTATTTT. It specifies CASRPQGLSTDTQYF.

CDR3 sequence (DNA): TGTGCCAGCAGCCAAGAACGGTACGAGCAGTACTTC. This codes for CASSQERYEQYF. The chain uses TRBV14 and TRBJ2-7; no firm D call. Deletions cut 0 bases from V and 4 bases from J, with 4 bases between. Germline V CDR1 and CDR2: SGHDN, FVKESK. CDR3 length: 12 amino acids.

V gene TRBV5-4 combines with J gene TRBJ1-4; 7 bases map to TRBD1. Trimming cost V 4 bases and J 4 bases; bases outside gene matches: 4. Germline V lookup: CDR1 SGHNT, CDR2 YYREEE (reference sequence). This CDR3 region has 14 residues. Written as DNA, the CDR3 is TGTGCCAGCAGCCAGGGACAGCTTAATGAAAAACTGTTTTTT. This gives the protein CASSQGQLNEKLFF.

This clone was recorded once. J is TRBJ2-6 and V is TRBV9; a possible D gene is TRBD1 (6 bases). The CDR3 sequence is 14 residues long. Trimming cost V 4 bases and J 13 bases, with 18 bases left between them. The germline V gene encodes CDR1 SGDLS and CDR2 YYNGEE. In DNA form, the CDR3 reads TGTGCCAGCAGCCCTCGTATCCACAGGGAAGTCCTGACTTTC. Protein sequence: CASSPRIHREVLTF. Based on the CDR3 plus reference TRBV9 and TRBJ2-6, the full variable domain is DSGVTQTPKHLITATGQRVTLRCSPRSGDLSVYWYQQSLDQGLQFLIQYYNGEERAKGNILERFSAQQFPDLHSELNLSSLELGDSALYFCASSPRIHREVLTFGAGSRLTVL.

This clone was seen only a few times. The rearrangement uses TRBV5-5 and TRBJ2-1, with a possible D match to TRBD1 (6 bases). CDR1 and CDR2 from the germline V gene are SGHKS and YYEKEE (reference sequence). V lost 0 bases, J lost 7 bases, and 17 bases lay in between. The CDR3 runs to 16 residues. The CDR3 sequence is CASSLAVTGHWNEQFF. CDR3 nucleotide sequence: TGTGCCAGCAGCTTGGCGGTGACAGGCCATTGGAATGAGCAGTTCTTC.

The chain combines TRBV28 with TRBJ1-2, with D possibly being TRBD1 (6 bases). Germline CDR1 MDHEN, CDR2 SYDVKM. V lost 6 bases and J 7 bases, leaving 12 bases between the germline ends. The CDR3 runs 12 residues. The CDR3, as DNA: TGTGCCAGCAGGCTAACAGGGTTTGGCTACACCTTC. It translates to CASRLTGFGYTF.

The chain combines TRBV15 with TRBJ2-2; D ambiguous. This CDR3 comprises 13 residues. Trimming left V 5 bases short and J 5 bases short, with 9 bases between. Germline CDR1 and CDR2: LNHNV and YYDKDF (reference sequence). The CDR3 loop is CATSSRWTGELFF. The CDR3 bases are TGTGCCACCAGCTCACGGTGGACCGGGGAGCTGTTTTTT.

V usage is TRBV27 and J usage is TRBJ2-1, with 9 bases aligning to TRBD2. V shed 1 base, J shed 3 bases, and the junction held 10 bases outside the gene matches. The CDR3 extends over 18 amino acids. Germline loops: CDR1 MNHEY, CDR2 SMNVEV (reference sequence). CDR3 region: CASSLFPQGLAGYNEQFF. The CDR3 nucleotides read TGTGCCAGCAGTTTATTCCCACAGGGACTAGCAGGCTACAATGAGCAGTTCTTC.

V is TRBV10-3 and J is TRBJ2-3; possible D gene TRBD1, 5 bases. The CDR3 contains 15 residues. The V gene's germline CDR1 is ENHRY and CDR2 SYGVKD. V was trimmed by 0 bases and J by 4 bases, leaving 11 bases between them. CDR3 loop: CAISESGLGADTQYF. The CDR3 nucleotides are TGTGCCATCAGTGAGTCCGGGCTAGGGGCAGATACGCAGTATTTT.

The CDR3 sequence is CASSPASGPLYEQYF. As DNA, the CDR3 is TGTGCCAGCAGCCCCGCTAGCGGGCCCCTTTACGAGCAGTACTTC. The V and J genes are TRBV11-2 and TRBJ2-7; 8 bases line up with TRBD2. The J segment lost 4 bases and the V segment lost 5 bases, leaving 10 bases of the junction unmatched. There are 15 residues in the CDR3. CDR1 SGHAT and CDR2 FQNNGV come from the germline V gene.

The table lists this clone with a count of one. CDR3 sequence reads: CASTSGSSYNEQFF. DNA of the CDR3: TGTGCCAGCACTAGCGGGAGCTCCTACAATGAGCAGTTCTTC. The rearrangement joins TRBV6-5 to TRBJ2-1; 10 bases match TRBD2. The CDR3 is made up of 14 amino acids. V gave up 7 bases and J gave up 0 bases; unmatched junction bases: 0. CDR1 and CDR2 (germline): MNHEY, SVGAGI.

V usage is TRBV6-5 and J usage is TRBJ1-1; possibly TRBD1 for D (5 bases). Germline CDR1 MNHEY, CDR2 SVGAGI. Deletions cut 8 bases from V and 1 base from J, with 14 bases between. The CDR3 spans 14 residues. The CDR3 loop reads CASGLQGRNTEAFF. For the CDR3, the DNA is TGTGCCAGCGGGCTTCAGGGCCGGAACACTGAAGCTTTCTTT.

Only one count was recorded for this clone. V usage is TRBV28 and J usage is TRBJ1-1; TRBD1 is a possible D gene (6 bases). The germline V gene has CDR1 MDHEN and CDR2 SYDVKM. The V gene lost 8 bases and the J gene lost 4 bases, with 20 bases spanning the gap. The CDR3 is made up of 15 amino acids. CDR3 coding DNA: TGTGCCAGCTCATCCGCCAGGGGCTGGGGCACTGAAGCTTTCTTT. Translation gives CASSSARGWGTEAFF.

This clone is a singleton in its sample. This chain links TRBV19 with TRBJ2-1; no clear D. V lost 3 bases and J lost 0, with 15 bases in between. Germline V gene data show CDR1 as LNHDA and CDR2 as SQIVND (reference sequence). This CDR3 is 17 amino acids long. In DNA form, the CDR3 reads TGTGCCAGTAGTATTGGTGGGCCTTCGGCCTCCTACAATGAGCAGTTCTTC. This translates into CASSIGGPSASYNEQFF. Based on the CDR3 plus reference TRBV19 and TRBJ2-1, the full variable domain is DGGITQSPKYLFRKEGQNVTLSCEQNLNHDAMYWYRQDPGQGLRLIYYSQIVNDFQKGDIAEGYSVSREKKESFPLTVTSAQKNPTAFYLCASSIGGPSASYNEQFFGPGTRLTVL.

This chain joins TRBV19 and TRBJ2-3; 8 nucleotides agree with TRBD2. Trimming took 3 bases from V and 0 from J; bases not matched to a gene: 2. The CDR3 length is 15 residues. Per germline, CDR1 LNHDA and CDR2 SQIVND (reference sequence). CDR3 in DNA: TGTGCCAGTAGTATTGGACTAGCTAGCACAGATACGCAGTATTTT. It codes for CASSIGLASTDTQYF.

This chain uses TRBV6-1 with TRBJ1-2; D unresolved. The CDR3 consists of 12 residues. CDR1 is MNHNS, CDR2 SASEGT, per germline. V lost 3 bases and J lost 6, with 8 bases in between. In DNA, the CDR3 is TGTGCCAGCAGTGATTGGCAGAATGGCTACACCTTC. Translated: CASSDWQNGYTF.

The chain joins TRBV28 to TRBJ1-2, with a weak D call TRBD1 (6 bases). This CDR3 is built from 17 residues. The V end lost 6 bases, the J end lost 9 bases, and 29 bases lay between the germline ends. Per germline, CDR1 MDHEN and CDR2 SYDVKM. Written as DNA, the CDR3 is TGTGCCAGCAGCCTCTTATTCCCCGACCGGGACATCAACAGCTACACCTTC. Residues: CASSLLFPDRDINSYTF.

The rearrangement links TRBV29-1 to TRBJ2-7; D unresolved. Germline values: CDR1 SQVTM, CDR2 ANQGSEA. This CDR3 has 14 amino acids. The V end lost 7 bases, the J end lost 4 bases, and 20 bases lay between the germline ends. The CDR3 DNA sequence: TGCAGCGCCCAACTTTCGCGACTGCCTTACGAGCAGTACTTC. Residues: CSAQLSRLPYEQYF.

This clone was counted once. CDR3 sequence (DNA): TGTGCCAGCAGCCGGACTAGCGGGAGGCGAGATACGCAGTATTTT. It is translated as CASSRTSGRRDTQYF. The V and J genes are TRBV7-9 and TRBJ2-3; 14 nucleotides agree with TRBD2. After removal of 5 bases from V and 5 bases from J, the junction contained 3 bases not matched to a gene. The CDR3 has 15 residues. Germline loops: CDR1 SEHNR, CDR2 FQNEAQ (reference sequence).

The chain recombines TRBV5-8 with TRBJ2-7, with D uncertain. Germline V gene data show CDR1 as SGHTS and CDR2 as YDEGEE. The CDR3 sequence is 13 residues long. Trimming took off 0 bases at V and 5 bases at J, with 9 bases between the two ends. The CDR3 sequence is CASSLGSRNEQYF. CDR3 bases: TGTGCCAGCAGCTTGGGGTCGAGAAACGAGCAGTACTTC.

This chain connects TRBV7-2 to TRBJ2-7; 7 bases map to TRBD2. The V and J ends lost 3 bases and 0 bases, in that order; junction bases with no gene match: 5. Germline loops: CDR1 SGHTA, CDR2 FQGNSA. This CDR3 region has 15 residues. The CDR3 loop is CASSFGTTSSYEQYF. DNA for the CDR3: TGTGCCAGCAGCTTCGGGACTACCTCCTCCTACGAGCAGTACTTC.

The chain recombines TRBV19 with TRBJ2-5, with 16 bases lining up with TRBD2. Germline V gene data show CDR1 as LNHDA and CDR2 as SQIVND (reference sequence). This CDR3 is 17 amino acids long. V lost 3 bases, J lost 6 bases, and 7 bases stayed unmatched. The CDR3 DNA sequence: TGTGCCAGTAGTATTGGGACTAGCGGGAGGGCCGCGCAGACCCAGTACTTC. Protein product: CASSIGTSGRAAQTQYF.

The rearrangement joins TRBV27 to TRBJ2-7; 9 bases align to TRBD1. This CDR3 has 16 residues. Germline V gene data show CDR1 as MNHEY and CDR2 as SMNVEV (reference sequence). V was pared by 6 bases and J by 3 bases, with 12 bases of the junction left unmatched. Here the CDR3 DNA reads TGTGCCAGCAGGTCCCCGGCGGGGGACAGGGTCTACGAGCAGTACTTC. Encoded protein: CASRSPAGDRVYEQYF.